The 5 T cell receptor beta chains presented below share a single source sample, sequenced in a study of blood T cells in healthy people across ages. Primers used in a second PCR of roughly 7 to 12 cycles were a sample-barcoded 5' primer and a J-beta primer mix. MiXCR, applied by TCRdb to the 5' RACE reads, yields one record per CDR3 protein. The sample contains about 1.6 million distinct CDR3 sequences, roughly 30% of which appear only once. The sample was blood. The receptor source for this set is a woman in her twenties or thirties in good health.

This clonotype showed up just a few times. The rearrangement uses TRBV28 and TRBJ1-5; no reliable D call. Germline V gene data show CDR1 as MDHEN and CDR2 as SYDVKM. The germline V and J ends were trimmed by 2 bases and 10 bases, with 15 bases remaining between them. The CDR3 consists of 14 residues. The CDR3 spells CASSLRVADRPQHF. In DNA, the CDR3 is TGTGCCAGCAGTTTACGGGTGGCAGACCGACCCCAGCATTTT.

The gene calls are TRBV27 and TRBJ2-3, with D unclear. Germline V lookup: CDR1 MNHEY, CDR2 SMNVEV (reference sequence). This CDR3 is 13 amino acids long. The ends were cut back, 6 bases at V and 5 bases at J, with 12 bases in the middle. The CDR3 nucleotides read TGTGCCAGCAGCCCCGGAGCTTTAGATACGCAGTATTTT. This sequence encodes CASSPGALDTQYF.

A single count supports this clonotype. Given a much more abundant clone one base away, this may be a read error. The chain couples TRBV7-9 to TRBJ2-7; D assignment may be TRBD1 or TRBD2 (5 bases each). Trimming stripped 6 bases from V and 6 bases from J, with 15 bases between. The CDR3 spans 13 residues. Germline assignment: CDR1 SEHNR and CDR2 FQNEAQ (reference sequence). As DNA, the CDR3 is TGTGCCAGCAGTCGAAGGGGAGACTGCGAGCAGTACTTC. Translation gives CASSRRGDCEQYF.

This clonotype was detected a few times. The chain has TRBV12-3 or TRBV12-4 and TRBJ2-3; no clear D. The CDR3 consists of 14 residues. V was clipped by 6 bases and J by 9 bases, with 19 bases between them. Written as DNA, the CDR3 is TGTGCCAGCAGCTTCAGACTGGAGCAACGCACGCAGTATTTT. It specifies CASSFRLEQRTQYF.

This sequence joins TRBV12-3 or TRBV12-4 and TRBJ2-5; D gene ambiguous. This CDR3 region has 16 residues. Between the trimmed V and J ends, which lost 3 bases and 7 bases, there was a span of 21 bases. The CDR3 loop reads CASSFLLVEYLGTQYF. The CDR3 coding sequence is TGTGCCAGCAGTTTTCTTCTGGTCGAATACCTTGGGACCCAGTACTTC.